This TCR beta chain derives from a study of beta chain features in type 1 diabetes. Study-level results: Researchers caution that PCR might favor shorter templates, equally among patients and controls. Within each of all four CD4+ subsets, Type 1 diabetes patients had TCRB CDR3s that were moderately but significantly shorter.

The germline gives CDR1 SGHDN, CDR2 FVKESK. The CDR3 is 16 amino acids. Trimming took off 0 bases at V and 0 bases at J, with 8 bases between the two ends. Every sorted population was more than 95% pure. For this clone: What it binds is not known.

The investigators reverse transcribed all of the isolated RNA, so they sequenced expressed TCRB transcripts. Sequencing was performed with immunoSEQ multiplex PCR; in TCRdb, only in-frame clones are kept and a portion is missing. The sample contains some 290,000 clones, around 24% of which appear only once. This sequence joins TRBV14 and TRBJ1-4; no reliable D call. The specimen was naive CD4+ T cells from blood. The receptor was derived from a woman aged 25 to 39 with type 1 diabetes. DNA of the CDR3: TGTGCCAGCAGCCAAGATAGTTTTGCAACTAATGAAAAACTGTTTTTT. The encoded protein is CASSQDSFATNEKLFF.